This TCR beta chain derives from a study of cytomegalovirus exposure and HLA in healthy donors. Study summary: Membership in the Caucasian-associated ancestry cluster was found for 75% to 85% of 300 to 400 genotyped donors.

Per the germline V gene, CDR1 is MNHNS and CDR2 is SASEGT. V lost 4 bases to trimming and J lost 0 bases, with 14 bases between them. CDR3 size: 16 residues. PCR was performed using 60 Vbeta and 13 Jbeta primers. This table comes from immunoSEQ multiplex PCR, and its TCRdb copy is limited to in-frame clones, with some not included. This table holds under 200,000 clones, roughly 80% found once. The sequenced sample was PBMCs. This chain uses TRBV6-1 with TRBJ2-3; D is perhaps TRBD1 (6 bases). The sequence derives from a man between 40 and 49 years old in good health and CMV-seronegative. The CDR3 sequence: CASSAPRGTSTDTQYF. CDR3 nucleotide sequence: TGTGCCAGCAGTGCACCCAGGGGAACTAGCACAGATACGCAGTATTTT.